This TCR beta chain is drawn from a study of identical twins. Regarding the study as a whole: Sequences that were beta out-of-frame showed weaker excess twin sharing.

About this clonotype itself: Its antigen is not known.

The germline V gene encodes CDR1 DFQATT and CDR2 SNEGSKA (reference sequence). The V gene lost 0 bases and the J gene lost 5 bases, with 12 bases spanning the gap. The CDR3 is made up of 14 amino acids. A universal primer site was incorporated via template switching, and the cDNA contained unique molecular identifiers. TCRdb re-analysed the 5' RACE reads in MiXCR, keeping a single row per CDR3 protein. This sample has about 210,000 distinct CDR3 sequences, with about a tenth found just once. This clonotype was obtained from a woman younger than 35 in good health. Sequenced material: memory (CD45RO+) T cells sorted from blood. The chain is built from TRBV20-1 and TRBJ2-3; D is perhaps TRBD2 (6 bases). The CDR3 sequence is CSARDFQRVDTQYF. The CDR3 DNA follows: TGCAGTGCTAGAGATTTCCAGCGGGTAGATACGCAGTATTTT.